This T cell receptor beta chain came from a study of cytomegalovirus exposure and HLA in healthy donors. Study observations and caveats: In a later analysis, donors in an Asian-associated ancestry cluster reportedly had fewer N-insertions in productive TCRs than the cohort mean. Excluded were some V segments that proved indistinguishable, including TRBV6-2 and TRBV6-3. As confirmed in vitro, three CMV-associated chains were specific for CMV antigens. About 87% or about 30% of the time was how often most TCR beta V segments were productive, according to an earlier analysis.

As concerns this clone: As yet, its antigen is unknown.

PCR involved 60 Vbeta and 13 Jbeta primers. Some clones are missing from TCRdb's copy, which holds only in-frame ones; the method was immunoSEQ multiplex PCR. The sample carries roughly 140,000 clones, about four fifths recorded once. CDR3 size: 12 residues. CDR1 is SGHDT, CDR2 YYEEEE, per germline. V dropped 4 bases and J dropped 5 bases, with 9 bases sitting between them. Sequencing was carried out using PBMCs. The chain recombines TRBV5-6 with TRBJ1-1; TRBD1 is a possible D gene (6 bases). The sequence derives from a male donor in good health and CMV-seronegative. CDR3 in DNA: TGTGCCAGCAGCAATACAGGGACTGAAGCTTTCTTT. Translated, it gives CASSNTGTEAFF.